The entry below describes one T cell receptor (beta chain). Antigen: not known. The source of the sample is a study of monozygotic twins with inflammatory bowel disease. Using TCRalpha and TCRbeta cDNA, the researchers carried out two nested PCRs that lasted roughly 16 and 10 cycles. Reprocessing the 5' RACE reads, TCRdb reports a single entry for every CDR3 protein and omits DNA. This repertoire includes fewer than 550,000 distinct CDR3 sequences. The CDR3 is 14 residues long. Germline V gene sequence: CDR1 SGHRS, CDR2 YFSETQ. The study's findings and limits: Clonotype sharing was lower in IBD patients than healthy twins, most markedly with disease activity. Among patients, repertoires may have gained variability from differing immunosuppressive treatments. None of the different T cell subtypes could be distinguished from one another.

Sequences were obtained from blood. V is TRBV5-1 and J is TRBJ1-2. The receptor comes from a human donor with ulcerative colitis or Crohn's disease, or a healthy co-twin of an affected twin (not recorded which). The CDR3 spells CASSLGQRHSGYTF. Full variable domain (remainder filled in from reference TRBV5-1 and TRBJ1-2): KAGVTQTPRYLIKTRGQQVTLSCSPISGHRSVSWYQQTPGQGLQFLFEYFSETQRNKGNFPGRFSGRQFSNSRSEMNVSTLELGDSALYLCASSLGQRHSGYTFGSGTRLTVV.